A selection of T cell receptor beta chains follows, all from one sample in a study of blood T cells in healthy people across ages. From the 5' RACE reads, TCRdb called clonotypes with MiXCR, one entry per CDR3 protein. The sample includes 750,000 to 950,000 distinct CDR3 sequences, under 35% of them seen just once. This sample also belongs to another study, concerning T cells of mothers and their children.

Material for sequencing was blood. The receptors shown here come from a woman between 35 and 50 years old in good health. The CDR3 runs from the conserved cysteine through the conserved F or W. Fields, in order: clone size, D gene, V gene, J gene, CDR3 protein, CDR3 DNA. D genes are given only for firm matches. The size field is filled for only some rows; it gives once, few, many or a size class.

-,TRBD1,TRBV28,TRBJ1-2,CASTNAGTGEEGYTF,TGTGCCAGCACCAACGCGGGGACAGGGGAGGAAGGCTACACCTTC
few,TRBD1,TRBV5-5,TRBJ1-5,CASSAGDSYQPQHF,TGTGCCAGCAGCGCAGGGGACAGCTATCAGCCCCAGCATTTT
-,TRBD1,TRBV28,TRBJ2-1,CAGSSPGTGGNEQFF,TGTGCCGGCAGTTCCCCGGGGACAGGGGGGAATGAGCAGTTCTTC
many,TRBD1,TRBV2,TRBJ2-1,CASITGTGEYNEQFF,TGTGCCAGCATCACCGGGACAGGGGAATACAATGAGCAGTTCTTC
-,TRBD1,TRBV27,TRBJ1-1,CASSHGPGQGSGTEAFF,TGTGCCAGCAGCCACGGCCCGGGACAGGGAAGTGGGACTGAAGCTTTCTTT
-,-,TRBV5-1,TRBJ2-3,CTSSDHREDTQYF,TGCACCAGCAGCGACCACAGGGAAGATACGCAGTATTTT
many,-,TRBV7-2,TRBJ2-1,CASSLKGSNEQFF,TGTGCCAGCAGCTTAAAAGGGAGCAATGAGCAGTTCTTC
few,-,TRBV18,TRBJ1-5,CASSDNRDLHF,TGTGCCAGCTCGGACAACCGGGACCTGCATTTT
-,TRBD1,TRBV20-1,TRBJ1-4,CSVRGQGNEKLFF,TGCAGTGTAAGGGGACAGGGGAATGAAAAACTGTTTTTT
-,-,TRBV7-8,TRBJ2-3,CASSISGTSTDKQYF,TGTGCCAGCAGCATCAGCGGAACTAGCACAGATAAGCAGTATTTT
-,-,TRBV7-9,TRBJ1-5,CASSLGVSENQPQHF,TGTGCCAGCAGCTTAGGGGTCTCTGAGAATCAGCCCCAGCATTTT
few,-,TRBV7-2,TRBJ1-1,CASSPGGRVAFF,TGTGCCAGCAGCCCGGGGGGGCGTGTAGCTTTCTTT
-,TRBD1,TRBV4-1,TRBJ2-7,CASSPGQGDLYEQYF,TGCGCCAGCAGCCCGGGACAGGGAGATCTGTACGAGCAGTACTTC
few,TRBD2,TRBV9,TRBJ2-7,CASSVGAGTSYNEQYF,TGTGCCAGCAGCGTAGGCGCCGGGACTAGTTACAATGAGCAGTACTTC
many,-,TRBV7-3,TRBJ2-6,CASSPSGGANVLTF,TGTGCCAGCAGCCCCTCCGGCGGGGCCAACGTCCTGACTTTC
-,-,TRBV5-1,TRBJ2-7,CASSLDAGAYGQYF,TGCGCCAGCAGCTTGGACGCGGGGGCCTACGGGCAGTACTTC
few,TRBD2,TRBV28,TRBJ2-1,CASRSASGGLNEQFF,TGTGCCAGCAGATCCGCTAGCGGGGGATTGAATGAGCAGTTCTTC
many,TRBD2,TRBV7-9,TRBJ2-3,CASSPLAGPTDTQYF,TGTGCCAGCAGCCCCCTAGCGGGACCCACAGATACGCAGTATTTT
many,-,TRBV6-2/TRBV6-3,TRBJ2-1,CASSYGGAGYNEQFF,TGTGCCAGCAGTTACGGGGGGGCGGGATACAATGAGCAGTTCTTC
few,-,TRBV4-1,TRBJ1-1,CASSHRVGRGNTEAFF,TGCGCCAGCAGCCACAGGGTCGGACGGGGGAACACTGAAGCTTTCTTT
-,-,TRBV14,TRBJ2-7,CASSRVVGYEQYF,TGTGCCAGCAGCCGCGTGGTAGGCTACGAGCAGTACTTC
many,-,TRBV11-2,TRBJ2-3,CASSKGQRGSTDTQYF,TGTGCCAGCAGCAAAGGGCAACGGGGTAGCACAGATACGCAGTATTTT